This TCR beta chain was recorded in a study of cytomegalovirus exposure and HLA in healthy donors. Study-level findings and limits: Altogether, 160 or so TCR beta chains were recorded as cytomegalovirus-associated. Cytomegalovirus status, reportedly, was diagnosed with high specificity and sensitivity by the classifier.

About this clone: Its antigen remains unknown.

13 Jbeta primers and 60 Vbeta primers were used for the PCR. Produced via immunoSEQ multiplex PCR; TCRdb's table is partial and in-frame only. Here the sample spans some 150,000 clones, more than 75% being singletons. V lost 6 bases and J lost 4, with 16 bases in between. This CDR3 comprises 15 residues. Germline V gene sequence: CDR1 SNHLY, CDR2 FYNNEI. Material: PBMCs. The J gene is TRBJ1-5, the V gene TRBV2, with a tentative D call TRBD1 (6 bases). The TCR sequence derives from a man aged 18 to 30 in good health and CMV-seropositive. Here the CDR3 DNA reads TGTGCCAGCAGGAGAATCCCGACAGGTAATCAGCCCCAGCATTTT. Encoded protein: CASRRIPTGNQPQHF.